This T cell receptor (beta chain) comes out of a study of vaccination and CD4 T cells after COVID-19. Documented treatment: approximately nine-day PBMC culture with coronavirus spike peptide pools or control peptides (ViraFEST assay). This clonotype appeared a few times. Its antigen is currently unknown. The assay that was used to sequence DNA from cultured CD4+ T cells was the Oncomine TCR Beta short-read assay. TCRdb reprocessed the PCR reads via MiXCR and lists one record per CDR3 protein. This repertoire shows about 16,000 distinct CDR3 sequences, around 50% found once; its top ten account for roughly a fifth. Sequencing was performed on CD4+ T cells from blood, cultured in vitro, taken before SARS-CoV-2 vaccination. The sequence came from a human donor who had recovered from COVID-19.

The CDR3 sequence: CSAVNLLRSGANVLTF. The CDR3 region has the DNA TGCAGTGCCGTCAATCTGCTTCGCTCTGGGGCCAACGTCCTGACTTTC. This rearrangement joins TRBV20-1 to TRBJ2-6; D not resolved. The germline CDR1 and CDR2 sequences are DFQATT and SNEGSKA (reference sequence). V lost 6 bases and J 0 bases, leaving 15 bases between the germline ends. The CDR3 is made up of 16 amino acids.